The 26 T cell receptor beta chains given below trace back to one sample, sequenced in a study of chemoradiotherapy in HPV16-positive cancers. Assay used: immunoSEQ multiplex PCR; TCRdb lists only in-frame clones, some missing. In the table there are 2,500 to 3,500 clones, around 87% of which are singletons. Sequences were derived from tumor tissue, sampled from a patient who underwent chemoradiotherapy. These receptors originate from a human donor with HPV-associated anogenital cancer.

The chain carries TRBV5-6 and TRBJ1-2, with D possibly being TRBD1 (6 bases). V was clipped by 0 bases and J by 3 bases, with 18 bases between them. The CDR3 has 17 amino acids. Germline CDR1 and CDR2: SGHDT and YYEEEE. The CDR3 region has the DNA TGTGCCAGCAGCTTGGGGGCGACAGGCAGCCATCACTATGGCTACACCTTC. Protein product: CASSLGATGSHHYGYTF.

V gene TRBV13 combines with J gene TRBJ1-1; D ambiguous. The CDR3 totals 14 residues. The germline V gene has CDR1 PRHDT and CDR2 FYEKMQ (reference sequence). V was trimmed by 5 bases and J by 3 bases, leaving 13 bases between them. Here the CDR3 reads CASSPWTAHTEAFF. The CDR3 DNA is TGTGCCAGCAGCCCCTGGACGGCTCACACTGAAGCTTTCTTT.

The chain employs TRBV28 and TRBJ2-1; 8 nucleotides align to TRBD1. The CDR3 contains 14 residues. Looked up from germline, CDR1 is MDHEN and CDR2 is SYDVKM. After removal of 6 bases from V and 7 bases from J, the junction contained 8 bases not matched to a gene. The CDR3 DNA is TGTGCCAGCAGCCTGACAGGGGATGGGAATGAGCAGTTCTTC. Its protein product is CASSLTGDGNEQFF.

This chain links TRBV18 with TRBJ2-5; 10 bases match TRBD2. Per the germline V gene, CDR1 is KGHSH and CDR2 is LQKENI. The CDR3 extends over 15 amino acids. V trimming: 2 bases; J trimming: 3 bases; junction bases outside the gene matches: 3. CDR3 coding DNA: TGTGCCAGCTCACCAAGTACTAGCGGGGAAGAGACCCAGTACTTC. Translated, it gives CASSPSTSGEETQYF.

The chain links TRBV30 to TRBJ2-7; D not resolved. Germline-derived CDR1 and CDR2 are GTSNPN and SVGIG (reference sequence). This CDR3 comprises 12 residues. Trimming removed 2 bases at V and 2 bases at J, with 7 bases between. The CDR3 sequence: CAWSSSTYEQYF. In DNA, the CDR3 is TGTGCCTGGAGTTCGTCGACCTACGAGCAGTACTTC.

Here the CDR3 DNA reads TGTGCCAGCAAGCGAGTGGGCGCAGTCCTCTATGGCTACACCTTC. Translation: CASKRVGAVLYGYTF. The chain links TRBV28 to TRBJ1-2, with no clear D. Deletions cut 7 bases from V and 4 bases from J, with 19 bases between. This CDR3 has 15 amino acids. CDR1 is MDHEN, CDR2 SYDVKM, per germline.

DNA of the CDR3: TGTGCCAGCAGCTTATCAGTGAACACTGAAGCTTTCTTT. Residues: CASSLSVNTEAFF. The chain uses TRBV7-8 and TRBJ1-1; D gene uncertain. Germline V lookup: CDR1 SGHVS, CDR2 FQNEAQ. The V gene lost 2 bases and the J gene lost 0 bases, with 4 bases spanning the gap. The CDR3 is made up of 13 amino acids. Together with reference TRBV7-8 and TRBJ1-1, the CDR3 gives the full variable domain: GAGVSQSPRYKVAKRGQDVALRCDPISGHVSLFWYQQALGQGPEFLTYFQNEAQLDKSGLPSDRFFAERPEGSVSTLKIQRTQQEDSAVYLCASSLSVNTEAFFGQGTRLTVV.

The V call is TRBV21-1, the J call TRBJ2-6; the table names TRBD2, a call not compared with the DNA. TRBV21-1 is noted as a pseudogene. The CDR3 length is 23 residues. Here the CDR3 DNA reads TGTGCCAGCAGCACCGTCCGGTCAGGGCGATGGACTAGCGGGATAACTGGGGCCAACGTCCTGACTTTC. Translated, it gives CASSTVRSGRWTSGITGANVLTF.

The V gene is TRBV29-1, the J gene TRBJ2-1, with D unresolved. V gave up 8 bases and J gave up 7 bases, with 6 bases separating them. The germline V gene has CDR1 SQVTM and CDR2 ANQGSEA. This CDR3 region has 9 residues. The CDR3 nucleotides read TGCAGCTCCGGGAATGAGCAGTTCTTC. Its translation is CSSGNEQFF.

The V and J genes are TRBV6-1 and TRBJ2-7; D is undetermined. Trimming stripped 1 base from V and 6 bases from J, with 13 bases between. This CDR3 region has 14 residues. Germline CDR1 MNHNS, CDR2 SASEGT. The CDR3 nucleotides read TGTGCCAGCAGTGAAGTCCCCGGCGGTCTCGAGCAGTACTTC. Protein sequence: CASSEVPGGLEQYF.

The CDR3 sequence is CASSLWSSGGNQPQHF. The CDR3 nucleotides read TGTGCCAGCAGTTTATGGTCCTCTGGAGGCAATCAGCCCCAGCATTTT. V gene TRBV28 combines with J gene TRBJ1-5, with D unresolved. Germline V CDR1 and CDR2: MDHEN, SYDVKM. V was trimmed by 0 bases and J by 2 bases, leaving 11 bases between them. The CDR3 spans 16 residues. The full variable domain, completed using reference TRBV28 and TRBJ1-5, is DVKVTQSSRYLVKRTGEKVFLECVQDMDHENMFWYRQDPGLGLRLIYFSYDVKMKEKGDIPEGYSVSREKKERFSLILESASTNQTSMYLCASSLWSSGGNQPQHFGDGTRLSIL.

The chain is built from TRBV6-5 and TRBJ2-1, with D perhaps matching TRBD2 (6 bases). The germline gives CDR1 MNHEY, CDR2 SVGAGI. Trimming stripped 4 bases from V and 6 bases from J, with 10 bases between. This CDR3 region has 13 residues. The CDR3 nucleotides read TGTGCCAGCAGTTTGTTGGGAGGCAATGAGCAGTTCTTC. Encoded protein: CASSLLGGNEQFF.

This chain links TRBV6-6 with TRBJ1-4, with unresolved D. Germline V lookup: CDR1 MNHNY, CDR2 SVGAGI (reference sequence). CDR3 length equals 14 residues. V lost 6 bases and J 0 bases, leaving 8 bases between the germline ends. CDR3 nucleotides: TGTGCCAGCAGAACCTTTGCAACTAATGAAAAACTGTTTTTT. Translated: CASRTFATNEKLFF.

V usage is TRBV7-3 and J usage is TRBJ2-3; D possibly corresponds to TRBD1 (5 bases). This CDR3 has 13 residues. Germline V gene sequence: CDR1 SGHTA, CDR2 FQGTGA. V was clipped by 2 bases and J by 2 bases, with 5 bases between them. The CDR3 loop reads CASSLGATDTQYF. The CDR3 nucleotides are TGTGCCAGCAGCTTAGGGGCCACAGATACGCAGTATTTT. Full variable domain (missing parts from reference TRBV7-3 and TRBJ2-3): GAGVSQTPSNKVTEKGKYVELRCDPISGHTALYWYRQSLGQGPEFLIYFQGTGAADDSGLPNDRFFAVRPEGSVSTLKIQRTERGDSAVYLCASSLGATDTQYFGPGTRLTVL.

The genes are TRBV5-1 and TRBJ2-7; no reliable D call. The V gene's germline CDR1 is SGHRS and CDR2 YFSETQ. The CDR3 loop spans 12 amino acids. Trimming pared 6 bases from V and 3 bases from J, leaving 10 bases between. CDR3 in DNA: TGCGCCAGCAACGACCTGGACTACGAGCAGTACTTC. It specifies CASNDLDYEQYF.

The chain has TRBV7-9 and TRBJ2-2; TRBD1 aligns across 11 bases. The V gene's germline CDR1 is SEHNR and CDR2 FQNEAQ (reference sequence). Losses at the gene ends were 5 bases for V and 0 bases for J; bases not matched to a gene: 8. CDR3 length equals 18 residues. The CDR3 spells CASSQIPGQGANTGELFF. CDR3 DNA sequence: TGTGCCAGCAGCCAGATCCCGGGACAGGGGGCGAACACCGGGGAGCTGTTTTTT.

The chain is built from TRBV28 and TRBJ2-1; 7 positions match TRBD2. V was clipped by 7 bases and J by 0 bases; unmatched bases: 9. CDR3 size: 16 residues. Germline-derived CDR1 and CDR2 are MDHEN and SYDVKM. CDR3 loop: CASKEAGSGSYNEQFF. The CDR3 DNA follows: TGTGCCAGCAAAGAAGCGGGGTCTGGCTCCTACAATGAGCAGTTCTTC.

On this clone: Relative to the germline gene, one junction end is altered; a read error may explain this. The chain links TRBV27 to TRBJ2-1; tentatively, D is TRBD1 (5 bases). The CDR3 length is 12 residues. CDR1 and CDR2 from the germline V gene are MNHEY and SMNVEV (reference sequence). CDR3 in amino acids: CASMRTDNEQFF. In DNA form, the CDR3 reads TGTGCCAGCATGAGGACGGACAACGAGCAGTTCTTC.

This clone was found a few times. This chain connects TRBV7-6 to TRBJ2-1, with D tentatively TRBD2 (5 bases). Between the trimmed V and J ends, which lost 2 bases and 9 bases, there was a span of 8 bases. The germline gives CDR1 SGHVS, CDR2 FNYEAQ. The CDR3 is made up of 12 amino acids. Here the CDR3 DNA reads TGTGCCAGCAGCTTATTAGGAGGTGAGCAGTTCTTC. Protein product: CASSLLGGEQFF.

The rearrangement uses TRBV9 and TRBJ1-2, with D hard to call. CDR1 is SGDLS, CDR2 YYNGEE, per germline. V dropped 4 bases and J dropped 2 bases, with 12 bases sitting between them. The CDR3 length is 14 residues. The CDR3 spells CASSSQKENYGYTF. DNA for the CDR3: TGTGCCAGCAGCTCACAGAAAGAAAACTATGGCTACACCTTC.

This clone was seen only once. This chain joins TRBV5-1 and TRBJ2-1; D is possibly TRBD1 (5 bases). The CDR3 spans 13 residues. V was cut by 3 bases and J by 4 bases, with 8 bases left in between. The V gene's germline CDR1 is SGHRS and CDR2 YFSETQ. DNA of the CDR3: TGCGCCAGCAGCTGGCAGGGATACAATGAGCAGTTCTTC. This codes for CASSWQGYNEQFF.

The CDR3 coding sequence is TGTGCCAGCAGTTCCCCCGACAGTTACGAGCAGTACTTC. It encodes CASSSPDSYEQYF. The rearrangement joins TRBV28 to TRBJ2-7, with D possibly matching TRBD1 (5 bases). V was shortened by 4 bases and J by 4 bases, with 11 bases between the two germline ends. This CDR3 comprises 13 residues. Germline lookup yields CDR1 MDHEN and CDR2 SYDVKM.

This chain joins TRBV5-1 and TRBJ2-7; TRBD1 aligns across 8 bases. In germline, CDR1 is SGHRS, CDR2 YFSETQ. The length of the CDR3 is 15 residues. V lost 1 base, J lost 6 bases, and 9 bases stayed unmatched. The CDR3 nucleotides are TGCGCCAGCAGCTTGAGGTCCGACAGGGGCGGCGAGCAGTACTTC. Translation: CASSLRSDRGGEQYF.

The chain's CDR3 is CASSLGDRLGYTF. Here the CDR3 DNA reads TGTGCCAGCAGCTTGGGGGACAGGCTGGGCTACACCTTC. The chain employs TRBV5-4 and TRBJ1-2; TRBD1 matches 8 bases. CDR3 size: 13 residues. The J segment lost 8 bases and the V segment lost 0 bases, leaving 3 bases of the junction unmatched. Germline V gene sequence: CDR1 SGHNT, CDR2 YYREEE (reference sequence). The variable domain in full, with the rest retrieved from reference TRBV5-4 and TRBJ1-2, is ETGVTQSPTHLIKTRGQQVTLRCSSQSGHNTVSWYQQALGQGPQFIFQYYREEENGRGNFPPRFSGLQFPNYSSELNVNALELDDSALYLCASSLGDRLGYTFGSGTRLTVV.

The chain links TRBV4-1 to TRBJ2-3; TRBD2 agrees at 7 bases. The germline V gene has CDR1 MGHRA and CDR2 YSYEKL. V gave up 4 bases and J gave up 2 bases; unmatched junction bases: 6. The CDR3 has 15 amino acids. CDR3: CASSPMGGSTDTQYF. In nucleotides, the CDR3 is TGCGCCAGCAGCCCCATGGGGGGGTCCACAGATACGCAGTATTTT.

V is TRBV28 and J is TRBJ1-5, with TRBD1 matching 9 bases. Germline V gene sequence: CDR1 MDHEN, CDR2 SYDVKM. The CDR3 runs to 15 residues. The V and J ends lost 2 bases and 6 bases, in that order; junction bases with no gene match: 5. The CDR3, as DNA: TGTGCCAGCAGTTTAGGACAGGGGTTTCGTCAGCCCCAGCATTTT. It encodes CASSLGQGFRQPQHF.